The 23 T cell receptor beta chains listed next were all sequenced from one sample in a study of patients and donors after allogeneic stem cell transplantation. From the RT-PCR reads, TCRdb called clonotypes with MiXCR, one entry per CDR3 protein. Found here are some 60,000 distinct CDR3 sequences, about 14% of them singletons; the top ten hold approximately 32%. The sequencing sample was made of blood, either unsorted or a sorted T cell fraction (not recorded which). The receptors come from a human donor who was either an allogeneic HSCT recipient or a stem cell or donor lymphocyte infusion donor (not recorded which). It is not recorded whose cells these are; they may come from a transplant donor.

This clonotype was recorded many times. Sequence at one end of the junction differs from germline and may be a read error. CDR3 DNA sequence: TGTGCCAGCAGAGAAGGACCCACGGAGACCCAGTACTTC. It codes for CASREGPTETQYF. The V call is TRBV2, the J call TRBJ2-5; D is unclear. The CDR3 has 13 residues. Looked up from germline, CDR1 is SNHLY and CDR2 is FYNNEI.

This clonotype was detected only a few times. The chain recombines TRBV12-3 or TRBV12-4 with TRBJ2-7; the D is unclear. This CDR3 comprises 14 residues. With 3 bases removed from V and 3 bases from J, the gap between germline ends came to 12 bases. The DNA of the CDR3 is TGTGCCAGCAGTTTTGGCACGGCCGGCTACGAGCAGTACTTC. As protein: CASSFGTAGYEQYF.

Only a few counts were recorded for this clonotype. This chain connects TRBV14 to TRBJ2-1; TRBD2 matches 8 bases. The CDR3 consists of 14 residues. Germline V gene lookup returns CDR1 SGHDN and CDR2 FVKESK. Trimming removed 3 bases from V and 6 bases from J; junction bases left unmatched: 4. CDR3 DNA: TGTGCCAGCAGCCAGTTAGCGGGGCCCAATGAGCAGTTCTTC. Its translation: CASSQLAGPNEQFF.

This chain links TRBV20-1 with TRBJ2-4; D gene uncertain. The germline CDR1 and CDR2 sequences are DFQATT and SNEGSKA (reference sequence). V lost 2 bases, J lost 2 bases, and 16 bases lay in between. The CDR3 runs 16 residues. The CDR3 DNA follows: TGCAGTGCTAGACTCCTTGGGGAAGGATCCAAAAACATTCAGTACTTC. Translation: CSARLLGEGSKNIQYF.

This clonotype was recorded at least ten times. The chain joins TRBV20-1 to TRBJ1-3; D gene uncertain. The V end lost 0 bases, the J end lost 2 bases, and 14 bases lay between the germline ends. CDR1 and CDR2 (germline): DFQATT, SNEGSKA (reference sequence). The CDR3 totals 16 residues. The CDR3 nucleotides are TGCAGTGCTAGAGAAGGCGGAGGGAGTCCTGGAAACACCATATATTTT. It specifies CSAREGGGSPGNTIYF.

This clonotype is classed as medium-sized (0.01 to 0.1%). The chain employs TRBV10-1 and TRBJ1-1; the match to TRBD1 covers 8 bases. CDR1 and CDR2 from the germline V gene are WNHNN and SYGVQD (reference sequence). Losses at the gene ends were 5 bases for V and 5 bases for J; bases not matched to a gene: 7. The CDR3 length is 14 residues. This CDR3 reads CASSTGGVGTEAFF. CDR3 nucleotides: TGCGCCAGCAGTACAGGGGGTGTGGGTACTGAAGCTTTCTTT.

This clonotype turned up a few times. This chain uses TRBV25-1 with TRBJ2-1; TRBD1 matches at 8 bases. Germline CDR1 MGHDK, CDR2 SYGVNS. V gave up 2 bases and J gave up 8 bases; unmatched junction bases: 5. CDR3 length: 14 amino acids. The CDR3 sequence: CASSERTGFHEQFF. CDR3 sequence (DNA): TGTGCCAGCAGTGAAAGGACAGGGTTCCATGAGCAGTTCTTC.

The table lists this clonotype with a few counts. The chain uses TRBV2 and TRBJ2-1, with D possibly TRBD2 on 6 matching bases. The CDR3 covers 14 residues. V was clipped by 4 bases and J by 4 bases, with 11 bases between them. CDR1 is SNHLY, CDR2 FYNNEI, per germline. CDR3 in amino acids: CASSVGGTYNEQFF. The DNA of the CDR3 is TGTGCCAGCAGTGTGGGCGGGACGTACAATGAGCAGTTCTTC.

The genes are TRBV12-3 or TRBV12-4 and TRBJ2-7; no clear D gene. V was shortened by 3 bases and J by 4 bases, with 10 bases between the two germline ends. This CDR3 comprises 13 residues. The CDR3 region has the DNA TGTGCCAGCAGTTTGCGTCAGTTATACGAGCAGTACTTC. Protein: CASSLRQLYEQYF.

This clonotype was recorded many times. The chain combines TRBV27 with TRBJ2-1, with 11 positions matching TRBD2. Trimming removed 3 bases from V and 8 bases from J; junction bases left unmatched: 12. There are 17 residues in the CDR3. Germline V gene sequence: CDR1 MNHEY, CDR2 SMNVEV (reference sequence). CDR3 bases: TGTGCCAGCAGTTTTCCCCTCCCCGGACTAGCGGGTGATGAGCAGTTCTTC. Protein product: CASSFPLPGLAGDEQFF.

This clonotype was recorded at least ten times. The rearrangement links TRBV15 to TRBJ1-1; 9 bases fit TRBD1. CDR1 LNHNV and CDR2 YYDKDF come from the germline V gene (reference sequence). The length of the CDR3 is 14 residues. V lost 8 bases and J lost 2; bases outside the gene matches: 6. The CDR3 DNA reads TGTGCCACCCGCCGGGACAGGGCTAACACTGAAGCTTTCTTT. Its translation: CATRRDRANTEAFF.

This clonotype was detected many times. The genes are TRBV6-2 or TRBV6-3 and TRBJ1-1; TRBD1 matches 11 bases. V dropped 2 bases and J dropped 3; count of bases not matched to a gene: 8. Germline V gene data show CDR1 as MNHEY and CDR2 as SVGEGT. The CDR3 spans 17 residues. The CDR3: CASSYADPGQGDTEAFF. The CDR3 DNA sequence: TGTGCCAGCAGTTACGCCGATCCGGGACAGGGGGACACTGAAGCTTTCTTT.

This clonotype was seen a handful of times. J is TRBJ2-1 and V is TRBV12-3 or TRBV12-4; D is possibly TRBD2 (5 bases). The CDR3 is made up of 16 amino acids. Trimming shortened V by 6 bases and J by 2 bases, and 17 bases separated the two germline ends. Written as DNA, the CDR3 is TGTGCCAGCAGCTTCCCCGGGGAGTTAACCTACAATGAGCAGTTCTTC. It specifies CASSFPGELTYNEQFF.

This clonotype was observed a handful of times. The J gene is TRBJ1-2, the V gene TRBV18; maybe TRBD1 (5 bases). V lost 3 bases to trimming and J lost 7 bases, with 24 bases between them. Germline-derived CDR1 and CDR2 are KGHSH and LQKENI. This CDR3 is built from 17 residues. CDR3 bases: TGTGCCAGCTCACCTCAGAACGTAATATCAGGGCTCGGTGGCTACACCTTC. Encoded protein: CASSPQNVISGLGGYTF. The full variable domain, in which reference TRBV18 and TRBJ1-2 provide the parts outside the CDR3, is NAGVMQNPRHLVRRRGQEARLRCSPMKGHSHVYWYRQLPEEGLKFMVYLQKENIIDESGMPKERFSAEFPKEGPSILRIQQVVRGDSAAYFCASSPQNVISGLGGYTFGSGTRLTVV.

CDR3 coding DNA: TGTGCCACCAGCAGAGAAGGGAGCTCCTACAATGAGCAGTTCTTC. It is translated as CATSREGSSYNEQFF. This chain connects TRBV15 to TRBJ2-1; tentatively, D is TRBD2 (5 bases). From germline, CDR1 is LNHNV and CDR2 YYDKDF (reference sequence). The CDR3 runs to 15 residues. Trimming left V 0 bases short and J 0 bases short, with 6 bases between.

Many counts were recorded for this clonotype. V is TRBV15 and J is TRBJ2-7, with TRBD1 as a possible D gene (6 bases). The CDR3 has 16 amino acids. V was pared by 0 bases and J by 3 bases, with 15 bases between. Germline V gene sequence: CDR1 LNHNV, CDR2 YYDKDF (reference sequence). The CDR3 sequence: CATSREPWGQFYEQYF. In nucleotides, the CDR3 is TGTGCCACCAGCAGAGAGCCTTGGGGGCAGTTCTACGAGCAGTACTTC.

This chain joins TRBV30 and TRBJ2-6; D may be TRBD2 (5 bases). This CDR3 has 13 residues. The V and J ends lost 0 bases and 7 bases respectively, with 7 bases between them. Germline-derived CDR1 and CDR2 are GTSNPN and SVGIG (reference sequence). In DNA, the CDR3 is TGTGCCTGGAGTGTAACGGGAGCCAACGTCCTGACTTTC. This gives the protein CAWSVTGANVLTF.

In its sample, this clonotype was seen a few times. V is TRBV27 and J is TRBJ2-5, with TRBD1 as a possible D gene (6 bases). V was trimmed by 10 bases and J by 5 bases, leaving 14 bases between them. Germline V gives CDR1 MNHEY, CDR2 SMNVEV (reference sequence). The CDR3 totals 12 residues. CDR3 region: CAIPQGHETQYF. For the CDR3, the DNA is TGTGCCATCCCACAGGGCCACGAGACCCAGTACTTC.

This clonotype is categorized as medium-sized. The CDR3 sequence is CASIPIAGLSSYNEQFF. CDR3 DNA sequence: TGTGCCAGCATTCCCATAGCGGGATTGAGCTCCTACAATGAGCAGTTCTTC. This sequence joins TRBV27 and TRBJ2-1; the match to TRBD2 covers 8 bases. The germline V gene encodes CDR1 MNHEY and CDR2 SMNVEV (reference sequence). Trimming took 7 bases from V and 0 from J; bases not matched to a gene: 11. This CDR3 spans 17 amino acids.

This clonotype was seen a handful of times. The chain uses TRBV3-1 and TRBJ2-7; possible D gene TRBD1, 5 bases. CDR1 and CDR2 from the germline V gene are LGHDT and YNNKEL (reference sequence). Trimming cost V 4 bases and J 7 bases, with 23 bases left between them. The CDR3 contains 16 residues. DNA for the CDR3: TGTGCCAGCAGCCGAAGCCGATATTATGGGGCAGCTGAGCAGTACTTC. Translation: CASSRSRYYGAAEQYF.

This clonotype was seen more than once but under ten times. J is TRBJ1-1 and V is TRBV20-1; tentative D call: TRBD1 (5 bases). V dropped 3 bases and J dropped 4 bases, with 9 bases sitting between them. Germline lookup yields CDR1 DFQATT and CDR2 SNEGSKA (reference sequence). The CDR3 totals 12 residues. The CDR3 bases are TGCAGTGCTAGGTCGGGGCCCACTGAAGCTTTCTTT. This encodes CSARSGPTEAFF.

This clonotype turned up a few times. V usage is TRBV12-3 or TRBV12-4 and J usage is TRBJ2-1, with TRBD1 matching 7 bases. The CDR3 has 13 amino acids. V shed 2 bases and J 5 bases; nucleotides not matched to a gene: 0. The CDR3 DNA follows: TGTGCCAGCAGTTTAACAGGGGACAATGAGCAGTTCTTC. Residues: CASSLTGDNEQFF.

Many counts were recorded for this clonotype. The chain joins TRBV5-6 to TRBJ1-2; 7 bases line up with TRBD1. J was trimmed by 8 bases and V by 4 bases; bases with no gene match: 11. The CDR3 is made up of 14 amino acids. CDR1 and CDR2 from the germline V gene are SGHDT and YYEEEE. Here the CDR3 DNA reads TGTGCCAGCAGCGGGGACAGCGGATCTGGGGGCTACACCTTC. It specifies CASSGDSGSGGYTF.